This T cell receptor beta chain derives from a study of T cells in women clearing cervical HPV infection. With 2 bases removed from V and 5 bases from J, the gap between germline ends came to 19 bases. The CDR3 runs 17 residues. CDR1 is SNHLY and CDR2 is FYNNEI in the germline V gene. As regards this clone: The observed sequence ends 3 residues before the CDR3 terminus, with the missing tail filled in from the germline J gene.

TCRdb's table, derived via immunoSEQ multiplex PCR, lists solely in-frame clones and lacks some. The ten top clones account for around 3.2%, within a sample of under 35,000 clones. The chain is built from TRBV2 and TRBJ2-1; D not resolved. This TCR came from a woman aged 18 to 75 with a cervical HPV16 infection that either progressed to CIN3+ or cleared (not recorded which). Input material: blood buffy coat. The covered CDR3 bases are TGTGCCAGCAGTGAAACTCCCGCGGTAGCAGCCAACAATGAG. Its translation: CASSETPAVAANNE. The entire CDR3 reads CASSETPAVAANNEQFF.